Presented here are 21 T cell receptor beta chains from one specimen sequenced in a study of cytomegalovirus exposure and HLA in healthy donors (dated by TCRdb to between 2016 and 2019). The method was the immunoSEQ multiplex PCR assay. For the multiplex PCR, a mixture combining 60 forward primers for TCR Vbeta segments and 13 reverse primers for TCR Jbeta segments was used. Not all clones reach the TCRdb copy of this immuneACCESS table, which keeps in-frame sequences only. Checked studies attribute under half of the gap to unresolved V genes and leave the rest unexplained. In this sample the table shows about 130,000 clones, just under 80% of which occur a single time. Together, the top ten hold approximately 1.7% of the sample. The specimen was PBMCs. The receptors shown here come from a woman between 40 and 55 years old in good health and CMV-seronegative.

This clone has just a few counts. Written as DNA, the CDR3 is TGTGCCACCAGCAGTACGACAGGGGGGTACGAGCAGTACTTC. Amino acids: CATSSTTGGYEQYF. The genes are TRBV15 and TRBJ2-7; 9 nucleotides align to TRBD1. The CDR3 consists of 14 residues. CDR1 is LNHNV and CDR2 is YYDKDF in the germline V gene (reference sequence). With 3 bases clipped from V and 4 bases from J, the junction kept 4 bases outside the gene matches.

The chain has TRBV2 and TRBJ1-5; D gene ambiguous. CDR1 and CDR2 from the germline V gene are SNHLY and FYNNEI. The CDR3 is 14 residues long. Trimming took off 4 bases at V and 4 bases at J, with 11 bases between the two ends. CDR3 sequence: CASSVPRRNQPQHF. DNA of the CDR3: TGTGCCAGCAGTGTCCCAAGGAGGAATCAGCCCCAGCATTTT.

This clone was seen just once. This chain joins TRBV6-1 and TRBJ1-2; D call uncertain. V was trimmed by 2 bases and J by 7 bases, leaving 17 bases between them. CDR1 is MNHNS, CDR2 SASEGT, per germline. The CDR3 covers 15 residues. The CDR3, as DNA: TGTGCCAGCAGTGAAAATGGAGCGGAACCTTTTGGCTACACCTTC. This encodes CASSENGAEPFGYTF.

The genes are TRBV7-9 and TRBJ1-2, with 7 bases fitting TRBD1. Per germline, CDR1 SEHNR and CDR2 FQNEAQ (reference sequence). V was clipped by 1 base and J by 4 bases; unmatched bases: 3. The CDR3 extends over 14 amino acids. The CDR3 here is CASSLGDSGYGYTF. CDR3 nucleotides: TGTGCCAGCAGCTTAGGGGACAGCGGCTATGGCTACACCTTC.

V and J are TRBV6-4 and TRBJ2-6; D may be TRBD1 (6 bases). The CDR3 is 16 residues long. V gave up 6 bases and J gave up 2 bases, with 14 bases separating them. Per the germline V gene, CDR1 is MRHNA and CDR2 is SNTAGT. As DNA, the CDR3 is TGTGCCAGCAGCGAACAGGGTGGAACTGGGGCCAACGTCCTGACTTTC. Protein sequence: CASSEQGGTGANVLTF.

The gene calls are TRBV6-5 and TRBJ2-7; D gene unclear. CDR1 is MNHEY and CDR2 is SVGAGI in the germline V gene. Trimming cost V 0 bases and J 5 bases, with 8 bases left between them. This CDR3 region has 13 residues. CDR3 bases: TGTGCCAGCAGTTACTCTACAGAAAACGAGCAGTACTTC. Amino acids: CASSYSTENEQYF.

The genes are TRBV30 and TRBJ2-5; D gene unclear. Gene TRBJ2-7 matches the end of the DNA better, so the J call may be wrong. The germline V gene has CDR1 GTSNPN and CDR2 SVGIG (reference sequence). The CDR3 has 11 residues. The CDR3 reads CALTKAYEQYF. DNA for the CDR3: TGTGCTCTAACGAAAGCCTACGAGCAGTACTTC.

This clone was seen more than once but under ten times. The chain links TRBV6-1 to TRBJ1-4; no firm D call. The germline CDR1 and CDR2 sequences are MNHNS and SASEGT. The CDR3 is made up of 13 amino acids. The V end was cut by 4 bases, the J end by 4 bases, with 7 bases between. CDR3 sequence: CASSAVLNEKLFF. DNA of the CDR3: TGTGCCAGCAGTGCCGTCCTTAATGAAAAACTGTTTTTT.

The V call is TRBV18, the J call TRBJ2-1; 10 nucleotides agree with TRBD2. Germline values: CDR1 KGHSH, CDR2 LQKENI. Unmatched junction bases numbered 1, after V lost 3 bases and J lost 5 bases. The CDR3 contains 14 residues. The CDR3 protein is CASSPGLADNEQFF. CDR3 bases: TGTGCCAGCTCACCCGGACTAGCGGACAATGAGCAGTTCTTC. Using reference TRBV18 and TRBJ2-1 for the parts outside the CDR3, the full variable domain is NAGVMQNPRHLVRRRGQEARLRCSPMKGHSHVYWYRQLPEEGLKFMVYLQKENIIDESGMPKERFSAEFPKEGPSILRIQQVVRGDSAAYFCASSPGLADNEQFFGPGTRLTVL.

The chain joins TRBV4-1 to TRBJ2-7; 10 bases match TRBD2. This CDR3 has 16 residues. In germline, CDR1 is MGHRA, CDR2 YSYEKL. The trim removed 2 bases at V and 7 bases at J, leaving 11 bases unmatched. The CDR3 loop reads CASSQKGTSDLVEQYF. In DNA form, the CDR3 reads TGCGCCAGCAGCCAAAAGGGGACTAGCGACTTAGTGGAGCAGTACTTC.

The V call is TRBV19, the J call TRBJ1-5; tentatively, D is TRBD1 (6 bases). The CDR3 contains 15 residues. Germline V gene lookup returns CDR1 LNHDA and CDR2 SQIVND (reference sequence). The V end was cut by 4 bases, the J end by 1 base, with 11 bases between. The CDR3 DNA reads as TGTGCCAGTAGTAGCTCAAGGGGGAGCAATCAGCCCCAGCATTTT. It yields the protein CASSSSRGSNQPQHF.

The chain employs TRBV10-2 and TRBJ2-3; no reliable D call. The germline CDR1 and CDR2 sequences are WSHSY and SAAADI. Trimming pared 7 bases from V and 5 bases from J, leaving 4 bases between. The CDR3 extends over 10 amino acids. The DNA for the CDR3 is TGCGCCAGCACGGGAGATACGCAGTATTTT. Protein sequence: CASTGDTQYF.

This chain uses TRBV11-2 with TRBJ2-5; weak D call: TRBD1 (5 bases). TRBJ2-7 matches the DNA end more closely, so the J call is doubtful. The CDR3 consists of 14 residues. Per germline, CDR1 SGHAT and CDR2 FQNNGV. CDR3 bases: TGTGCCAGCAGCTTAGCTCCAGGGCCGTACGAGCAGTACTTC. This codes for CASSLAPGPYEQYF.

This chain connects TRBV5-8 to TRBJ2-3; 8 bases are a match to TRBD2. With 6 bases clipped from V and 3 bases from J, the junction kept 6 bases outside the gene matches. Germline CDR1 and CDR2: SGHTS and YDEGEE. This CDR3 has 14 amino acids. CDR3 in DNA: TGTGCCAGCACCAAGGGACTAGTGACAGATACGCAGTATTTT. Translating it yields CASTKGLVTDTQYF.

V gene TRBV30 combines with J gene TRBJ1-5, with 7 positions matching TRBD1. V was pared by 2 bases and J by 3 bases, with 10 bases of the junction left unmatched. The CDR3 has 16 residues. Germline V CDR1 and CDR2: GTSNPN, SVGIG (reference sequence). The CDR3 reads CAWSPIKTGINQPQHF. The CDR3 DNA sequence: TGTGCCTGGAGTCCTATTAAGACAGGGATCAATCAGCCCCAGCATTTT. Full variable domain (outside the CDR3, taken from reference TRBV30 and TRBJ1-5): SQTIHQWPATLVQPVGSPLSLECTVEGTSNPNLYWYRQAAGRGLQLLFYSVGIGQISSEVPQNLSASRPQDRQFILSSKKLLLSDSGFYLCAWSPIKTGINQPQHFGDGTRLSIL.

V and J are TRBV19 and TRBJ2-1, with D unclear. Germline V gives CDR1 LNHDA, CDR2 SQIVND (reference sequence). V lost 1 base to trimming and J lost 5 bases, with 12 bases between them. The CDR3 has 15 residues. CDR3 region: CASSIAHIPNNEQFF. CDR3 coding DNA: TGTGCCAGTAGTATAGCCCACATACCCAACAATGAGCAGTTCTTC.

V gene TRBV6-1 combines with J gene TRBJ1-2, with D possibly TRBD1 on 5 matching bases. Germline-derived CDR1 and CDR2 are MNHNS and SASEGT. Trimming cost V 2 bases and J 4 bases, with 17 bases left between them. The CDR3 is made up of 16 amino acids. CDR3 residues: CASSEIVGGGFYGYTF. The CDR3 DNA sequence: TGTGCCAGCAGTGAAATTGTCGGGGGAGGATTCTATGGCTACACCTTC.

This clone was seen once. Here the CDR3 reads CASSMGPGYQPQHF. In nucleotides, the CDR3 is TGTGCCAGTAGTATGGGCCCAGGTTATCAGCCCCAGCATTTT. V and J are TRBV19 and TRBJ1-5; D gene uncertain. The V and J ends lost 3 bases and 5 bases respectively, with 11 bases between them. The CDR3 has 14 residues. Germline-derived CDR1 and CDR2 are LNHDA and SQIVND (reference sequence).

The gene calls are TRBV9 and TRBJ2-7; a possible D gene is TRBD2 (6 bases). Between the trimmed V and J ends, which lost 3 bases and 7 bases, there was a span of 20 bases. Germline lookup yields CDR1 SGDLS and CDR2 YYNGEE. CDR3 size: 15 residues. This CDR3 is CASSASGTSNGEQYF. The CDR3 DNA follows: TGTGCCAGCAGCGCCTCCGGGACTTCAAACGGGGAGCAGTACTTC.

In its sample, this clone was seen a few times. This chain connects TRBV7-9 to TRBJ2-1, with a tentative D call TRBD2 (6 bases). CDR3 length equals 14 residues. The germline V gene encodes CDR1 SEHNR and CDR2 FQNEAQ (reference sequence). Trimming shortened V by 1 base and J by 6 bases, and 10 bases separated the two germline ends. The CDR3 loop is CASSLDGGINEQFF. The CDR3 DNA is TGTGCCAGCAGCTTAGATGGCGGGATCAATGAGCAGTTCTTC.

This sequence joins TRBV28 and TRBJ2-2, with D tentatively TRBD1 (5 bases). CDR3 length equals 14 residues. Between the trimmed V and J ends, which lost 1 base and 4 bases, there was a span of 7 bases. Germline CDR1 reads MDHEN; CDR2 reads SYDVKM. CDR3 bases: TGTGCCAGCAGTTTATTAGGGGTCACCGGGGAGCTGTTTTTT. This gives the protein CASSLLGVTGELFF.